These 13 T cell receptor beta chains were all obtained from the same sample, sequenced in a study of blood T cell repertoires in COVID-19. Data came from immunoSEQ multiplex PCR; TCRdb stores just in-frame clones and leaves some out. Here the sample spans about 300,000 clones, approximately 83% being singletons. The specimen was peripheral blood. The receptors originated from a human donor in a cohort sampled during active COVID-19.

This clone was counted only a few times. The rearrangement links TRBV6-6 to TRBJ1-1; 8 bases agree with TRBD1. The length of the CDR3 is 14 residues. Trimming took 5 bases from V and 1 from J; bases not matched to a gene: 3. The germline V gene encodes CDR1 MNHNY and CDR2 SVGAGI (reference sequence). The CDR3 sequence: CASSTTGANTEAFF. In DNA, the CDR3 is TGTGCCAGCAGTACGACAGGGGCGAACACTGAAGCTTTCTTT.

This clone was seen only once. The genes are TRBV3-1 (or the pseudogene TRBV3-2) and TRBJ1-5; D is possibly TRBD1 (5 bases). The CDR3 is 14 amino acids. CDR1 and CDR2 from the germline V gene are LGHDT and YNNKEL (reference sequence). V shed 4 bases and J shed 7 bases, with 14 bases lying between them. Written as DNA, the CDR3 is TGTGCCAGCAGCCCTCTGGAGGGGAGGCAGCCCCAGCATTTT. It yields the protein CASSPLEGRQPQHF.

The chain is built from TRBV7-2 and TRBJ2-7, with a weak D call TRBD2 (5 bases). Germline CDR1 and CDR2: SGHTA and FQGNSA. V lost 4 bases, J lost 5 bases, and 24 bases lay in between. CDR3 length: 17 amino acids. CDR3 nucleotides: TGTGCCAGCAGCTCTAGGTCCGGGGAGATGTCTCCTAACGAGCAGTACTTC. This translates into CASSSRSGEMSPNEQYF.

This sequence joins TRBV7-3 and TRBJ2-2, with D possibly being TRBD1 (6 bases). The germline V gene has CDR1 SGHTA and CDR2 FQGTGA. Trimming pared 1 base from V and 1 base from J, leaving 10 bases between. The CDR3 is 16 amino acids. The CDR3 DNA is TGTGCCAGCAGCTTAAATGGGGGCTTGAACACCGGGGAGCTGTTTTTT. Protein: CASSLNGGLNTGELFF.

This clone appeared many times. The chain uses TRBV19 and TRBJ1-2; possibly TRBD1 for D (5 bases). The V end lost 5 bases, the J end lost 4 bases, and 17 bases lay between the germline ends. This CDR3 has 15 residues. CDR1 is LNHDA and CDR2 is SQIVND in the germline V gene (reference sequence). CDR3 DNA sequence: TGTGCCAGTAGTTCCACTCCCGACAGCTCCTATGGCTACACCTTC. Translated, it gives CASSSTPDSSYGYTF.

The V call is TRBV11-2, the J call TRBJ1-2, with unresolved D. The CDR3 runs 15 residues. Germline CDR1 reads SGHAT; CDR2 reads FQNNGV. The germline V and J ends were trimmed by 5 bases and 7 bases, with 20 bases remaining between them. The CDR3: CASSGGGSWPTGYTF. The CDR3 nucleotides read TGTGCCAGCAGCGGCGGTGGCTCCTGGCCTACTGGCTACACCTTC. Complete variable domain (other parts from reference TRBV11-2 and TRBJ1-2): EAGVAQSPRYKIIEKRQSVAFWCNPISGHATLYWYQQILGQGPKLLIQFQNNGVVDDSQLPKDRFSAERLKGVDSTLKIQPAKLEDSAVYLCASSGGGSWPTGYTFGSGTRLTVV.

The rearrangement joins TRBV23-1 to TRBJ1-4; D is unresolved. TRBV23-1 is assigned to the ORF class and has an uncertain function. This CDR3 has 17 amino acids. V lost 6 bases and J lost 4, with 21 bases in between. CDR3 amino acids: CASRCTQILNDNEKLFF. The CDR3, as DNA: TGCGCCAGCAGGTGTACGCAGATCCTGAATGATAATGAAAAACTGTTTTTT.

The chain has TRBV29-1 and TRBJ2-3; 13 bases line up with TRBD2. The CDR3 consists of 15 residues. Germline CDR1 and CDR2: SQVTM and ANQGSEA. Unmatched junction bases numbered 7, after V lost 6 bases and J lost 4 bases. The CDR3 loop reads CSVQLAGGPADTQYF. The CDR3 DNA reads as TGCAGCGTCCAACTAGCGGGAGGGCCGGCAGATACGCAGTATTTT.

Many counts were recorded for this clone. The CDR3 loop reads CASSYSRASYEQYF. The CDR3 coding sequence is TGTGCCAGCAGTTACTCGCGGGCTAGCTACGAGCAGTACTTC. The chain employs TRBV6-6 and TRBJ2-7, with a weak D call TRBD2 (5 bases). The length of the CDR3 is 14 residues. Trimming shortened V by 0 bases and J by 3 bases, and 9 bases separated the two germline ends. From germline, CDR1 is MNHNY and CDR2 SVGAGI (reference sequence).

V is TRBV11-3 and J is TRBJ1-6; no definite D call. This CDR3 is built from 12 residues. Trimming took 6 bases from V and 8 from J, leaving 8 bases between them. The germline gives CDR1 SGHNT, CDR2 YENEEA. The CDR3: CASRISDSPLHF. DNA of the CDR3: TGTGCCAGCAGGATTTCGGATTCACCCCTCCACTTT.

This chain's CDR3 is CASSFPGGYGYTF. In DNA, the CDR3 is TGTGCCAGCAGCTTCCCGGGAGGCTATGGCTACACCTTC. V usage is TRBV5-4 and J usage is TRBJ1-2; D not certain. The CDR3 spans 13 residues. The V end was cut by 2 bases, the J end by 4 bases, with 9 bases between. Germline V lookup: CDR1 SGHNT, CDR2 YYREEE (reference sequence). Filled out from reference TRBV5-4 and TRBJ1-2, the complete variable domain reads ETGVTQSPTHLIKTRGQQVTLRCSSQSGHNTVSWYQQALGQGPQFIFQYYREEENGRGNFPPRFSGLQFPNYSSELNVNALELDDSALYLCASSFPGGYGYTFGSGTRLTVV.

This chain connects TRBV7-2 to TRBJ2-7; no reliable D call. CDR3 length: 13 residues. Germline-derived CDR1 and CDR2 are SGHTA and FQGNSA. V dropped 4 bases and J dropped 5 bases, with 12 bases sitting between them. CDR3 nucleotide sequence: TGTGCCAGCAGCTCCTACTACGTGGACGAGCAGTACTTC. Amino acid sequence: CASSSYYVDEQYF. The entire variable domain, with the rest obtained from reference TRBV7-2 and TRBJ2-7, is as follows: GAGVSQSPSNKVTEKGKDVELRCDPISGHTALYWYRQSLGQGLEFLIYFQGNSAPDKSGLPSDRFSAERTGGSVSTLTIQRTQQEDSAVYLCASSSYYVDEQYFGPGTRLTVT.

This chain uses TRBV6-2 or TRBV6-3 with TRBJ1-2; D unclear. The length of the CDR3 is 11 residues. Trimming took off 5 bases at V and 5 bases at J, with 6 bases between the two ends. From germline, CDR1 is MNHEY and CDR2 SVGEGT. The CDR3 DNA is TGTGCCAGCAGTCAACAGTATGGCTACACCTTC. Translated: CASSQQYGYTF.